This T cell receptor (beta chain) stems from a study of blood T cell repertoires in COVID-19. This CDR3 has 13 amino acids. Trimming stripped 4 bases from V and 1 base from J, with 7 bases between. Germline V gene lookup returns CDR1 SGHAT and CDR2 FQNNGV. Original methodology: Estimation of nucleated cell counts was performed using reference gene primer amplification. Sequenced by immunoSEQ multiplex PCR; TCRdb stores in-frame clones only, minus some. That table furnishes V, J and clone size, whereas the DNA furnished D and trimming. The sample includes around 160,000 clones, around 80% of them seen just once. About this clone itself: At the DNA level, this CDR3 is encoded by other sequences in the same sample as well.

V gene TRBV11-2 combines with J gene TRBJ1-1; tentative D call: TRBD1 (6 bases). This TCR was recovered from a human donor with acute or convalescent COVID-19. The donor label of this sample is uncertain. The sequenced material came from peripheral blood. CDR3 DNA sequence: TGTGCCAGCAGCTCACAGGGGAACACTGAAGCTTTCTTT. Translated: CASSSQGNTEAFF.